What follows are 28 T cell receptor beta chains derived from one specimen sequenced in a study of molecular identifiers for immune sequencing clone quantification. TCRdb called the PCR reads again in MiXCR, with one record for every CDR3 protein. The data hold about 640,000 distinct CDR3 sequences, with approximately 20% observed a single time. Material: naive CD8+ T cells from blood, with Jurkat cell RNA spiked in. Documented subset: FACS-sorted CD8+CD4-CCR7+CD45RA+ naive T cells. These receptors all stem from a human donor in good health. Some libraries in this study had Jurkat cell RNA spiked in.

The sample holds many counts of this clonotype. V is TRBV6-2 or TRBV6-3 and J is TRBJ1-1; D unresolved. V lost 2 bases to trimming and J lost 5 bases, with 6 bases between them. This CDR3 is built from 12 residues. Germline V CDR1 and CDR2: MNHEY, SVGEGT. The CDR3 loop is CASSYGSTEAFF. CDR3 nucleotides: TGTGCCAGCAGTTACGGGAGTACTGAAGCTTTCTTT.

This chain links TRBV4-1 with TRBJ1-5; 7 nucleotides line up with TRBD1. This CDR3 region has 16 residues. Per germline, CDR1 MGHRA and CDR2 YSYEKL. V was clipped by 1 base and J by 7 bases; unmatched bases: 10. CDR3 loop: CASSQVSRGAIQPQHF. For the CDR3, the DNA is TGCGCCAGCAGCCAAGTAAGCAGGGGGGCAATCCAGCCCCAGCATTTT.

This rearrangement joins TRBV28 to TRBJ1-6; TRBD1 matches 7 bases. Germline V gene lookup returns CDR1 MDHEN and CDR2 SYDVKM. This CDR3 is built from 15 residues. The V segment lost 6 bases and the J segment 8 bases; nucleotides outside the gene matches: 10. The CDR3, as DNA: TGTGCCAGCAGCTCTATACAGGGGATAGATTCACCCCTCCACTTT. Encoded protein: CASSSIQGIDSPLHF.

The chain links TRBV15 to TRBJ1-4; the match to TRBD1 covers 8 bases. The V segment lost 1 base and the J segment 4 bases; nucleotides outside the gene matches: 2. Germline lookup yields CDR1 LNHNV and CDR2 YYDKDF (reference sequence). The CDR3 runs to 15 residues. The CDR3 spells CATSRGTGLNEKLFF. CDR3 nucleotide sequence: TGTGCCACCAGCAGAGGGACAGGGCTTAATGAAAAACTGTTTTTT.

The DNA of the CDR3 is TGCAGTGGGGGACAGGACTCCTACAATGAGCAGTTCTTC. Amino acids: CSGGQDSYNEQFF. This chain joins TRBV29-1 and TRBJ2-1; 8 nucleotides match TRBD1. The CDR3 has 13 amino acids. CDR1 is SQVTM, CDR2 ANQGSEA, per germline.

This clonotype was found many times. The V and J genes are TRBV27 and TRBJ2-7; 7 bases are a match to TRBD2. CDR1 and CDR2 (germline): MNHEY, SMNVEV (reference sequence). CDR3 length equals 14 residues. The ends lost 5 bases at V and 5 bases at J; junction bases unmatched: 9. The CDR3 DNA follows: TGTGCCAGCAGTCCGGAAATCACTAGCGACGAGCAGTACTTC. Protein sequence: CASSPEITSDEQYF.

The chain employs TRBV7-6 and TRBJ2-7, with 8 bases that match TRBD1. Germline V lookup: CDR1 SGHVS, CDR2 FNYEAQ. Trimming took 3 bases from V and 3 from J; bases not matched to a gene: 7. The CDR3 loop spans 15 amino acids. The chain's CDR3 is CASSFDRGSFYEQYF. CDR3 sequence (DNA): TGTGCCAGCAGCTTCGACAGGGGATCCTTCTACGAGCAGTACTTC. Filled out from reference TRBV7-6 and TRBJ2-7, the complete variable domain reads GAGVSQSPRYKVTKRGQDVALRCDPISGHVSLYWYRQALGQGPEFLTYFNYEAQQDKSGLPNDRFSAERPEGSISTLTIQRTEQRDSAMYRCASSFDRGSFYEQYFGPGTRLTVT.

This clonotype has at least ten counts. J is TRBJ2-3 and V is TRBV6-2 or TRBV6-3; 11 bases agree with TRBD2. The CDR3 spans 16 residues. Per the germline V gene, CDR1 is MNHEY and CDR2 is SVGEGT. The trim removed 5 bases at V and 4 bases at J, leaving 8 bases unmatched. The CDR3 region is CASSLSLAGGPDTQYF. DNA of the CDR3: TGTGCCAGCAGTCTCTCCTTAGCGGGAGGGCCAGATACGCAGTATTTT.

This clonotype was seen a handful of times. This chain links TRBV7-9 with TRBJ1-4; 9 nucleotides align to TRBD1. Germline CDR1 is SEHNR and CDR2 is FQNEAQ (reference sequence). The V and J ends lost 3 bases and 8 bases, in that order; junction bases with no gene match: 7. CDR3 size: 15 residues. The CDR3 DNA reads TGTGCCAGCAGCTTGTTGGGACAGGGAAGAGAAAAACTGTTTTTT. Translation: CASSLLGQGREKLFF.

In this sample, this clonotype turned up many times. This sequence joins TRBV7-9 and TRBJ2-3; TRBD2 might be the D (5 bases). The CDR3 consists of 16 residues. Germline V CDR1 and CDR2: SEHNR, FQNEAQ (reference sequence). V lost 2 bases and J 4 bases, leaving 16 bases between the germline ends. CDR3 region: CASSLPDSEGPDTQYF. In nucleotides, the CDR3 is TGTGCCAGCAGCTTACCGGACTCTGAGGGCCCAGATACGCAGTATTTT.

This clonotype was detected ten times or more. V usage is TRBV7-9 and J usage is TRBJ1-2; D is ambiguous. Trimming pared 6 bases from V and 4 bases from J, leaving 12 bases between. The length of the CDR3 is 13 residues. Per the germline V gene, CDR1 is SEHNR and CDR2 is FQNEAQ (reference sequence). The CDR3 here is CASRGNSLYGYTF. Here the CDR3 DNA reads TGTGCCAGCAGGGGAAACAGCCTCTATGGCTACACCTTC.

With respect to this clonotype: A far larger clone is one nucleotide away, so this likely arose from a read error. The CDR3 carries no conserved terminal phenylalanine or tryptophan, so it likely arises from a read error. V is TRBV28 and J is TRBJ1-1, with D maybe TRBD1 (6 bases). The CDR3 spans 13 residues. Trimming stripped 5 bases from V and 3 bases from J, with 10 bases between. In germline, CDR1 is MDHEN, CDR2 SYDVKM. DNA of the CDR3: TGTGCCAGCAGTCCCACAGGGTACACTGAAGCTTTCTCT. This encodes CASSPTGYTEAFS.

This clonotype has at least ten counts. CDR3 nucleotides: TGCAGCGTCGAACAGGGCAGCGAGACCCAGTACTTC. Protein sequence: CSVEQGSETQYF. The rearrangement uses TRBV29-1 and TRBJ2-5, with D perhaps TRBD1 (6 bases). V dropped 6 bases and J dropped 5 bases, with 13 bases sitting between them. Germline V gene sequence: CDR1 SQVTM, CDR2 ANQGSEA. The CDR3 is made up of 12 amino acids. The entire variable domain, with the rest obtained from reference TRBV29-1 and TRBJ2-5, is as follows: SAVISQKPSRDICQRGTSLTIQCQVDSQVTMMFWYRQQPGQSLTLIATANQGSEATYESGFVIDKFPISRPNLTFSTLTVSNMSPEDSSIYLCSVEQGSETQYFGPGTRLLVL.

For this clonotype: This may be a read error, as it is one base from a much larger clone. The chain recombines TRBV28 with TRBJ2-7; unclear D gene. Trimming cost V 7 bases and J 5 bases, with 18 bases left between them. Germline V gene data show CDR1 as MDHEN and CDR2 as SYDVKM. CDR3 length equals 14 residues. In DNA form, the CDR3 reads TGTGCCAGCATCATGCGTGACGGTTCCCACGAGCAGTACTTC. This encodes CASIMRDGSHEQYF.

The sample holds many counts of this clonotype. The chain carries TRBV12-3 or TRBV12-4 and TRBJ2-3; 7 bases align to TRBD1. The CDR3 runs 14 residues. Germline trimming cut 5 bases from V and 5 bases from J; bases unmatched to any gene: 7. CDR3 region: CASSLRQGLDTQYF. CDR3 bases: TGTGCCAGCAGTCTCCGACAGGGATTAGATACGCAGTATTTT.

This clonotype was observed a single time. Being one base from a much bigger clone, this may be a read error. The rearrangement links TRBV10-1 to TRBJ2-3, with D unclear. Trimming cost V 4 bases and J 14 bases, with 16 bases left between them. CDR3 length: 12 amino acids. The germline gives CDR1 WNHNN, CDR2 SYGVQD (reference sequence). The CDR3 sequence: CASSGSPDLLYF. The CDR3, as DNA: TGCGCCAGCAGTGGGTCTCCGGACCTTCTGTATTTT.

This clonotype was picked up many times. The chain joins TRBV11-2 to TRBJ1-3; D gene ambiguous. Germline CDR1 reads SGHAT; CDR2 reads FQNNGV. This CDR3 comprises 11 residues. Trimming shortened V by 8 bases and J by 8 bases, and 10 bases separated the two germline ends. The chain's CDR3 is CASGRLDTIYF. In DNA form, the CDR3 reads TGTGCCAGCGGGAGGTTGGACACCATATATTTT.

Details on this clonotype: This may be a read error, as it is one base from a much larger clone. The genes are TRBV5-6 and TRBJ2-3, with no clear D. Germline V lookup: CDR1 SGHDT, CDR2 YYEEEE. The CDR3 totals 12 residues. This CDR3 is CASSLLIDTKYF. In DNA form, the CDR3 reads TGTGCCAGCAGCTTGCTTATAGATACGAAGTATTTT.

This clonotype was counted between two and nine times. J is TRBJ2-3 and V is TRBV13; the D gene is possibly TRBD2 (7 bases). Trimming pared 11 bases from V and 4 bases from J, leaving 16 bases between. The CDR3 is made up of 13 amino acids. CDR1 is PRHDT, CDR2 FYEKMQ, per germline (reference sequence). For the CDR3, the DNA is TGTGCCTCAAGGGGGGGCAGCTCAGATACGCAGTATTTT. Amino acid sequence: CASRGGSSDTQYF.

The chain links TRBV4-1 to TRBJ1-5; D is unclear. V lost 1 base to trimming and J lost 6 bases, with 10 bases between them. The CDR3 runs to 14 residues. CDR1 and CDR2 (germline): MGHRA, YSYEKL. CDR3 in DNA: TGCGCCAGCAGCCAAGCTCCGTGGGCTCAGCCCCAGCATTTT. Residues: CASSQAPWAQPQHF.

This clonotype was recorded at least ten times. This chain connects TRBV9 to TRBJ2-7; D is uncertain. Germline lookup yields CDR1 SGDLS and CDR2 YYNGEE. The V end was cut by 7 bases, the J end by 0 bases, with 20 bases between. The CDR3 covers 16 residues. Written as DNA, the CDR3 is TGTGCCAGCGCCGGGCCGTCCCCGCGTACCTCCTACGAGCAGTACTTC. This gives the protein CASAGPSPRTSYEQYF.

There are a few counts of this clonotype. The chain employs TRBV4-1 and TRBJ1-1; D uncertain. Germline values: CDR1 MGHRA, CDR2 YSYEKL. Trimming stripped 4 bases from V and 2 bases from J, with 11 bases between. The CDR3 is 14 amino acids. The CDR3: CASSPGPDNTEAFF. In DNA form, the CDR3 reads TGCGCCAGCAGCCCCGGACCGGATAACACTGAAGCTTTCTTT.

Note on this clonotype: This may be a read error, as it is one base from a much larger clone. The chain links TRBV3-1 to TRBJ2-3, with 13 bases aligning to TRBD2. The CDR3 is made up of 17 amino acids. Per germline, CDR1 LGHDT and CDR2 YNNKEL (reference sequence). The ends lost 4 bases at V and 3 bases at J; junction bases unmatched: 7. In DNA form, the CDR3 reads TGTGCCAGCAGCCCTGTGGGACTAGCGGGATCAACAGATACGCAGTATTTT. It translates to CASSPVGLAGSTDTQYF.

This clonotype was seen repeatedly, ten times or more. The chain combines TRBV20-1 with TRBJ1-2; TRBD1 is a possible D gene (5 bases). CDR3 length: 13 residues. V dropped 6 bases and J dropped 3 bases, with 14 bases sitting between them. CDR1 is DFQATT, CDR2 SNEGSKA, per germline (reference sequence). The CDR3 sequence is CSAVDGRDYGYTF. The CDR3, as DNA: TGCAGTGCCGTAGACGGCAGGGACTATGGCTACACCTTC.

The chain carries TRBV7-2 and TRBJ1-2, with no clear D. Trimming took off 0 bases at V and 4 bases at J, with 15 bases between the two ends. Germline V CDR1 and CDR2: SGHTA, FQGNSA. This CDR3 spans 16 amino acids. CDR3 sequence (DNA): TGTGCCAGCAGCTTAGCAGGCGGGGAGTATAGCTATGGCTACACCTTC. Translating it yields CASSLAGGEYSYGYTF.

The sample holds a few counts of this clonotype. Because the CDR3's place on the DNA is in doubt, the DNA is left out and the CDR3 is given as listed by TCRdb. The V call is TRBV5-1, the J call TRBJ2-6. The CDR3 numbers 17 amino acids, ends counted. Germline values: CDR1 SGHRS, CDR2 YFSETQ. The CDR3 loop reads CASSLAQVGAGANVLAF.

Only a few counts were recorded for this clonotype. Here the CDR3 reads CASSTDRGRQETQYF. The CDR3 coding sequence is TGTGCCAGCTCGACGGACAGGGGGCGCCAAGAGACCCAGTACTTC. The chain carries TRBV18 and TRBJ2-5, with 11 bases that match TRBD1. This CDR3 contains 15 residues. In germline, CDR1 is KGHSH, CDR2 LQKENI. V gave up 6 bases and J gave up 1 base; unmatched junction bases: 4. The variable domain in full, with the rest retrieved from reference TRBV18 and TRBJ2-5, is NAGVMQNPRHLVRRRGQEARLRCSPMKGHSHVYWYRQLPEEGLKFMVYLQKENIIDESGMPKERFSAEFPKEGPSILRIQQVVRGDSAAYFCASSTDRGRQETQYFGPGTRLLVL.

To note about this clonotype: Since a much larger clone is just one base distant, this may be a read error. The rearrangement uses TRBV7-9 and TRBJ1-2; TRBD1 aligns across 9 bases. The CDR3 runs 14 residues. The junction had 3 bases not matched to a gene; V was cut back by 3 bases and J by 4 bases. The germline V gene encodes CDR1 SEHNR and CDR2 FQNEAQ (reference sequence). The CDR3: CASSLTGGAYGYTF. The CDR3 bases are TGTGCCAGCAGCTTGACAGGGGGGGCCTATGGCTACACCTTC.